This entry is about one T cell receptor (beta chain). This clone appeared once. Its antigen is unknown. No quality values exist for individual bases; no much larger clone is one base distant. This entry is derived from a study of technical replicates of blood from a handful of donors (dated by TCRdb to the late 2010s). Libraries were made using the immunoSEQ multiplex PCR assay. The source is immuneACCESS, and TCRdb retained only in-frame sequences with V and J called. Part of the clones is not carried over; for the studies checked, unresolved V genes explain less than half of this, and the remainder is unexplained. The table for this sample lists about 74,000 clones; approximately 89% of them were counted only once. The leading ten clones occupy roughly 0.38% of the sample. From the cysteine through the phenylalanine, the CDR3 covers 15 amino acids. The entry retains the CDR3 DNA only, 45 bases that are in frame from base 1. Per the germline V gene (reference sequence), PRHDT is the CDR1 and FYEKMQ is the CDR2. V has 3 bases trimmed and J has 10 bases trimmed; junction bases matching no gene number 8.

What was sequenced was T cells isolated from PBMCs. The sequence came from a human donor in good health. Rearrangement joined TRBV13 to TRBJ2-2; the central 10 bases match TRBD2. For the CDR3, the sequence is CASSFLAGAPQELFF. The bases read TGTGCCAGCAGCTTCCTAGCGGGAGCCCCACAGGAGCTGTTTTTT.